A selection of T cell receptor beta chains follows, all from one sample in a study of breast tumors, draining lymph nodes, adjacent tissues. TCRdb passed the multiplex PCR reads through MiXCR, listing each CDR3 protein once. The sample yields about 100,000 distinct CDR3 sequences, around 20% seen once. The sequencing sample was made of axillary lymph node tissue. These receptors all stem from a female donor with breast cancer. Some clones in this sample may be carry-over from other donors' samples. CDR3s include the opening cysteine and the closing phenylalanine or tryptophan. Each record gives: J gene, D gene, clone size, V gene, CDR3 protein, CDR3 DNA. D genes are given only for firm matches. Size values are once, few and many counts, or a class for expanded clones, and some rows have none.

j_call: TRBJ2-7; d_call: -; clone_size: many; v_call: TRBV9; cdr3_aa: CASSPLGRTSSYEQYF; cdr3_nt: TGTGCCAGCAGCCCCTTAGGACGGACGAGCTCCTACGAGCAGTACTTC
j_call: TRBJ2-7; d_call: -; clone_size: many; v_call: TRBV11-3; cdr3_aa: CASSLRNGSSYEQYF; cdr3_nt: TGTGCCAGCAGCTTAAGGAACGGTAGCTCCTACGAGCAGTACTTC
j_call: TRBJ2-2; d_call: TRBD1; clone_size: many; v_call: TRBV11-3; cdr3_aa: CASSSNRGPNTGELFF; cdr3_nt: TGTGCCAGCAGCTCCAACAGGGGACCGAACACCGGGGAGCTGTTTTTT
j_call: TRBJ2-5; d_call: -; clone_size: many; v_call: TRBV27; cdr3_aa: CASSLLGRSETQYF; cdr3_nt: TGTGCCAGCAGTTTATTGGGGAGGTCGGAGACCCAGTACTTC
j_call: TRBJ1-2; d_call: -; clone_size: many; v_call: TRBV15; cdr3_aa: CATSRAGGVYGYTF; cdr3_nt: TGTGCCACCAGCAGAGCCGGCGGGGTATATGGCTACACCTTC
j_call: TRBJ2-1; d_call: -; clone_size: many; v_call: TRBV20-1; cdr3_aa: CSASPRYNEQFF; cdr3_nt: TGCAGTGCTAGCCCCCGATACAATGAGCAGTTCTTC
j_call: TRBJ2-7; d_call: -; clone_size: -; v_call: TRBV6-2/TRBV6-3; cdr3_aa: CASSSPPSYERYF; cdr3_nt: TGCGCCAGCAGTTCACCACCAAGCTACGAGCGGTACTTC
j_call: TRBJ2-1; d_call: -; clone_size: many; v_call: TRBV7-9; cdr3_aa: CASSLPGVEQFF; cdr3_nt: TGTGCCAGCAGCCTCCCCGGAGTTGAGCAGTTCTTC
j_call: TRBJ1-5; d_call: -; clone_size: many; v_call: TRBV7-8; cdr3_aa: CASSLDRTLDQPQHF; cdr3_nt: TGTGCCAGCAGCTTAGACAGGACGTTAGATCAGCCCCAGCATTTT
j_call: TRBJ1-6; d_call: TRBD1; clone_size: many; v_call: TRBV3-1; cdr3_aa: CASRLNLRQGGNSPLHF; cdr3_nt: TGTGCCAGCAGACTCAACCTTCGACAGGGAGGTAATTCACCCCTCCACTTT
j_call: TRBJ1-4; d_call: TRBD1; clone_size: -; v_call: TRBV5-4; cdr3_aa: CASSLGPGQGSNWEKLFF; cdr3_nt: TGTGCCAGCAGCTTGGGACCGGGACAGGGCTCTAATTGGGAAAAACTGTTTTTT
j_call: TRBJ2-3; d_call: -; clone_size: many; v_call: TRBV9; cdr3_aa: CASSARGGRDSTDTQYF; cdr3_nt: TGTGCCAGCAGCGCGCGGGGCGGGCGGGATAGCACAGATACGCAGTATTTT
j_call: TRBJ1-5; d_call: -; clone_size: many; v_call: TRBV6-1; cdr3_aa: CASRPDSTGGQPQHF; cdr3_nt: TGTGCCAGCAGACCAGACTCTACCGGAGGTCAGCCCCAGCATTTT
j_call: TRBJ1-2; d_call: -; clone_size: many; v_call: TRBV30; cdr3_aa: CAWSASGAGGYTF; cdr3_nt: TGTGCCTGGAGCGCTAGCGGGGCAGGGGGCTACACCTTC
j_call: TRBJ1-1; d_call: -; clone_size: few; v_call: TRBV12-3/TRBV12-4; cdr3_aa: CASFVTGGTEAFF; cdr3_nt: TGTGCCAGCTTTGTTACGGGGGGGACTGAAGCTTTCTTT
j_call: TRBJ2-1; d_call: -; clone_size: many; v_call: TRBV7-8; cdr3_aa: CASSLNGGRGYEQFF; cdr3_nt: TGTGCCAGCAGCTTAAACGGGGGCCGGGGATATGAGCAGTTCTTC
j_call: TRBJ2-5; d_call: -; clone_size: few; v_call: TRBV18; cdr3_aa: CASANRALQETQYF; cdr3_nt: TGTGCCAGCGCCAACAGGGCCCTACAAGAGACCCAGTACTTC
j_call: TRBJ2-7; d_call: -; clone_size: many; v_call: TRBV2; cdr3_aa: CASIPETGSYEQYF; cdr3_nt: TGTGCCAGCATCCCAGAGACAGGTTCCTACGAGCAGTACTTC
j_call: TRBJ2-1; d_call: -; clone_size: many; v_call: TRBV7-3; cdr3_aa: CASSPRTGASEQFF; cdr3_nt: TGTGCCAGCAGCCCAAGAACTGGGGCATCTGAGCAGTTCTTC
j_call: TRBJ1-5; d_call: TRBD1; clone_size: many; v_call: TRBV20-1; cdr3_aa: CSAVKTRGMGQPQHF; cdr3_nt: TGCAGTGCTGTGAAGACCAGGGGGATGGGTCAGCCCCAGCATTTT
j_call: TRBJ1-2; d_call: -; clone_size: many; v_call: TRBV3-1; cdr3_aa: CASSQGPLGASGYTF; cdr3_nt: TGTGCCAGCAGCCAAGGGCCCCTCGGGGCATCGGGCTACACCTTC
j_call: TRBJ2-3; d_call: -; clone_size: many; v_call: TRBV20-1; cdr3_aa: CSARGLRGPDTQYF; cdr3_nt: TGCAGTGCTAGAGGGTTGCGGGGTCCAGATACGCAGTATTTT
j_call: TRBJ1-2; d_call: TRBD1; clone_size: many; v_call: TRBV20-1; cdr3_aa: CSARGQGSDTF; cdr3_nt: TGCAGTGCTAGAGGACAGGGCTCTGACACCTTC
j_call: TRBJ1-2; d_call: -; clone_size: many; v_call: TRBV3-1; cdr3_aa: CASSQGLGPFGYTF; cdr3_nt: TGTGCCAGCAGCCAAGGTCTAGGCCCCTTTGGCTACACCTTC
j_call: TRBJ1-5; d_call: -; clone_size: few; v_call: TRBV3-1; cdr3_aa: CASSQGGISNQPQHF; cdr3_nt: TGTGCCAGCAGCCAAGGAGGTATTAGCAATCAGCCCCAGCATTTT
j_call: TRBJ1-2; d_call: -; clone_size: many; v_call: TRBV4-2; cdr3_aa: CASSQDDSGFYGYTF; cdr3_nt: TGTGCCAGCAGCCAAGATGACTCGGGATTCTATGGCTACACCTTC
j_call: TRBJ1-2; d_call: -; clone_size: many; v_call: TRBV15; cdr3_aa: CATSSPNPRDVTYGYTF; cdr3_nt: TGTGCCACCAGCAGCCCCAATCCCCGGGACGTCACATATGGCTACACCTTC
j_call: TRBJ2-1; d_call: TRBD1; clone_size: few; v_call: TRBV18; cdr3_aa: CASSPGGQGGNEQFF; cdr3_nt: TGTGCCAGCTCACCTGGGGGACAGGGAGGCAATGAGCAGTTCTTC
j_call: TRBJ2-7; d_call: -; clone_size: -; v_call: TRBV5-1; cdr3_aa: CASSPGQGGYYEQYF; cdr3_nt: TGCGCCAGCAGCCCCGGACAGGGAGGGTACTACGAGCAGTACTTC
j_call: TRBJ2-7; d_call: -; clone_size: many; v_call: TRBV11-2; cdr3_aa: CASSLSARGWDEQYF; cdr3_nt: TGTGCCAGCAGCCTAAGCGCCAGGGGTTGGGACGAGCAGTACTTC
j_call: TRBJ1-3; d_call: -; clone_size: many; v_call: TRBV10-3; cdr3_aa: CAISDTGNTIYF; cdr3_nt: TGTGCCATCAGTGATACTGGAAACACCATATATTTT
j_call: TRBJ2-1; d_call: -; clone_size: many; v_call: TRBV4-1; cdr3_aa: CASSFSVNNEQFF; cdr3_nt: TGCGCCAGCAGCTTTTCCGTAAACAATGAGCAGTTCTTC
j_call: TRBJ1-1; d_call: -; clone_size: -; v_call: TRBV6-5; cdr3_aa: CASSYSRQVTTEAFF; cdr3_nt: TGTGCCAGCAGTTACTCTCGACAGGTGACCACTGAAGCTTTCTTT
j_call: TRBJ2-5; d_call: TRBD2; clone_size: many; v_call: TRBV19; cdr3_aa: CASPGLAGAETQYF; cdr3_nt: TGTGCCAGCCCGGGACTAGCGGGAGCAGAGACCCAGTACTTC
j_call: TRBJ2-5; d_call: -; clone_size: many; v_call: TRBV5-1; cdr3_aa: CASSPPIRGRETQYF; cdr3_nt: TGCGCCAGCAGCCCGCCCATCCGGGGAAGAGAGACCCAGTACTTC
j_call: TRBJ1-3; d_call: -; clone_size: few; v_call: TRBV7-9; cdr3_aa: CASTQLRSGNTIYF; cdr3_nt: TGTGCCAGCACCCAACTCCGCTCTGGAAACACCATATATTTT
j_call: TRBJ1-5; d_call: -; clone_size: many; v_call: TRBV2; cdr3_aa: CASHLSGNQPQHF; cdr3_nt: TGTGCCTCCCACTTGTCAGGGAATCAGCCCCAGCATTTT
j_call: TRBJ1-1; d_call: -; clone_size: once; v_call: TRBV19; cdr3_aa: CASSKQGRRMNTEAFF; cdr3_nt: TGTGCCAGTAGTAAGCAGGGGAGAAGAATGAACACTGAAGCTTTCTTT
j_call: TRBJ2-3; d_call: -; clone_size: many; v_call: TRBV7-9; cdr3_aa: CASSRTALASTDTQYF; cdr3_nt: TGTGCCAGCAGCCGCACGGCACTAGCTAGCACAGATACGCAGTATTTT
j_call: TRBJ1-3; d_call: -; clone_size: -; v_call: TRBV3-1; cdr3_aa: CASSPTLEFGNTIYF; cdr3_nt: TGTGCCAGCAGCCCTACTTTGGAGTTTGGAAACACCATATATTTT
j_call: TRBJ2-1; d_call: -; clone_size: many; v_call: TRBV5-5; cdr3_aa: CASSLRTSGNSYNEQFF; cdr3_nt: TGTGCCAGCAGCTTAAGGACGAGCGGCAACTCCTACAATGAGCAGTTCTTC
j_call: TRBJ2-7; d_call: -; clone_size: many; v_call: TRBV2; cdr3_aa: CASSRQLGTGSYEQYF; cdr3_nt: TGTGCCAGCAGTAGGCAACTCGGGACCGGTTCCTACGAGCAGTACTTC
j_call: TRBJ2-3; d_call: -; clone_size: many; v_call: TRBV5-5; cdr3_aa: CASSSLPGTDTQYF; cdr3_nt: TGTGCCAGCAGCTCTTTGCCGGGCACAGATACGCAGTATTTT